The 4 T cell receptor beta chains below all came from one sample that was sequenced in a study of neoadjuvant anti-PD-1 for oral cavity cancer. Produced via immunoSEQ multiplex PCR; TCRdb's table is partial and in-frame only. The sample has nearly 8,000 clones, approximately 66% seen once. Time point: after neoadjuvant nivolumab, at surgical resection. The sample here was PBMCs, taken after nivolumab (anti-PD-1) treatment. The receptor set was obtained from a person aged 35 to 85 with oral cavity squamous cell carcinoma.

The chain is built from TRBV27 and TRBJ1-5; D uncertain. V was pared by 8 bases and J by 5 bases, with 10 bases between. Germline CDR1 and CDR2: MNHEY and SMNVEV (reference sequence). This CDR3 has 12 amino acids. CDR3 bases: TGTGCCAGCCGTGGTGGGGATCAGCCCCAGCATTTT. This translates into CASRGGDQPQHF.

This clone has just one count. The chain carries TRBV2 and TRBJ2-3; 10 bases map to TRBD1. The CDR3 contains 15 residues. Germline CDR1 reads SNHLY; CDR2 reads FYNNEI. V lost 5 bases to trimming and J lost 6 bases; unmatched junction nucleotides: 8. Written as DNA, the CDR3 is TGTGCCAGCAGTACCGGGACAGGGGTGGGGGATACGCAGTATTTT. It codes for CASSTGTGVGDTQYF.

In DNA, the CDR3 is TGTGCCAGCAGCCCCGGAGCGGGGGGGCCGACAGATACGCAGTATTTT. It specifies CASSPGAGGPTDTQYF. The chain uses TRBV5-4 and TRBJ2-3, with 10 bases lining up with TRBD2. In germline, CDR1 is SGHNT, CDR2 YYREEE (reference sequence). This CDR3 region has 16 residues. Losses at the gene ends were 4 bases for V and 3 bases for J; bases not matched to a gene: 8.

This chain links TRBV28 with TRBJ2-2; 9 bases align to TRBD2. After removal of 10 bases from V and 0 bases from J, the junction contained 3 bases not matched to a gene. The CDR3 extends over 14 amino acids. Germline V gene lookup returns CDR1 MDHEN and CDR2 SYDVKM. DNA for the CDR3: TGTGCCACCGCGGGGGGGGCGAACACCGGGGAGCTGTTTTTT. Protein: CATAGGANTGELFF.